Sequencing of this TCR beta chain was carried out in a study of human T cells and chemical hapten exposure. TCRdb reprocessed the RACE reads via MiXCR and lists one record per CDR3 protein. The table shows tens of thousands of distinct CDR3 sequences, with over 10% occurring only once. The time point here: pre-sensitization, week 0. Treatment: therapeutic diphenylcyclopropenone sensitization with weekly scalp DPC. This CDR3 contains 13 residues. Germline CDR1 reads MDHEN; CDR2 reads SYDVKM. This clonotype was found many times. This clonotype was obtained from a woman in her 30s with alopecia areata. Some clones in this sample may be carry-over from other donors' samples. This chain joins TRBV28 and TRBJ1-2; 7 bases match TRBD1. The material sequenced was whole blood, taken in connection with sensitization to the hapten diphenylcyclopropenone (DPC). The CDR3 region has the DNA TGTGCGAGCCGGGACAGCAGGGTATTAGGCTACACCTTC. Translation: CASRDSRVLGYTF.